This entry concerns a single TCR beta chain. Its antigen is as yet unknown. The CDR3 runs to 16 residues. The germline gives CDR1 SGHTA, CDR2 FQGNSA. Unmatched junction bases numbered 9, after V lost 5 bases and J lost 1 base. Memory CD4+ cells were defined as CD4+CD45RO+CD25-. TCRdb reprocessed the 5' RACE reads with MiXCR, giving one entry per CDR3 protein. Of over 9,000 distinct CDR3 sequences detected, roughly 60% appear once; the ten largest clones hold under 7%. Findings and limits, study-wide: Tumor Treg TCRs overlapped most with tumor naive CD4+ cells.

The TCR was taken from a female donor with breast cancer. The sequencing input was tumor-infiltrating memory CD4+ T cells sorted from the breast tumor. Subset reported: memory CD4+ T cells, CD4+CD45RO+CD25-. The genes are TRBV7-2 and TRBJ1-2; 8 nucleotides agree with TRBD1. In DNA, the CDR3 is TGTGCCAGCAGCCAAACCCCGGGACAGGTTAACTATGGCTACACCTTC. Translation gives CASSQTPGQVNYGYTF.